This T cell receptor (beta chain) was profiled in a study of T-cell reconstitution after alpha-beta-depleted transplantation in children. Study-wide results and limits: Day-60 TCRbeta diversity that was high in some patients was derived from surviving recipient T cells and thymic progenitors. The authors attributed T-cell counts and diversity one year after transplant mostly to newly produced T cells. Approximately two months post-transplant, alpha-beta T cells reportedly originated from several hundred expanded graft clones.

Researchers prepared the TCRbeta library using unique molecular identifiers, the study reports. TCRdb independently ran MiXCR on the PCR reads; one entry per CDR3 protein. The sample shows roughly 400,000 distinct CDR3 sequences, over 40% of them seen only once. This clonotype has a handful of counts. Its target is unknown. CDR1 and CDR2 from the germline V gene are SGHAT and FQNNGV. V lost 5 bases to trimming and J lost 7 bases; unmatched junction nucleotides: 11. CDR3 size: 14 residues. The TCR was taken from a girl aged 2 to 9 with aplastic anemia, due to receive a stem cell transplant. The material was PBMCs, obtained before TCRalphabeta/CD19-depleted stem cell transplant. This rearrangement joins TRBV11-2 to TRBJ2-7; 7 positions agree with TRBD1. CDR3 nucleotides: TGTGCCAGCAGCGCCCGGGACAGCGACGGGGAGCAGTACTTC. Protein sequence: CASSARDSDGEQYF.